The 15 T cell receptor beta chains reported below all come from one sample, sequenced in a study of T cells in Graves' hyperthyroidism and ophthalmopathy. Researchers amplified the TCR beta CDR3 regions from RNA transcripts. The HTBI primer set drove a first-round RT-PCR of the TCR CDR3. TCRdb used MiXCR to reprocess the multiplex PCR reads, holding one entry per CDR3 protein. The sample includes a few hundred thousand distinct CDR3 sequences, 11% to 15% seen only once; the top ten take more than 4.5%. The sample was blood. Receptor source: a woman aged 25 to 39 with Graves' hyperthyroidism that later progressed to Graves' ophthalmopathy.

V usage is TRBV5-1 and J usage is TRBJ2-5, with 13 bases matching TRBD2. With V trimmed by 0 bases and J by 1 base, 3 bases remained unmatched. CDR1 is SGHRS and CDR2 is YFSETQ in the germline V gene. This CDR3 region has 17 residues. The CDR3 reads CASSLGGTSGTQETQYF. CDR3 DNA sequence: TGCGCCAGCAGCTTGGGGGGGACTAGCGGGACCCAAGAGACCCAGTACTTC. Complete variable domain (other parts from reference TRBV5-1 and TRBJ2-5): KAGVTQTPRYLIKTRGQQVTLSCSPISGHRSVSWYQQTPGQGLQFLFEYFSETQRNKGNFPGRFSGRQFSNSRSEMNVSTLELGDSALYLCASSLGGTSGTQETQYFGPGTRLLVL.

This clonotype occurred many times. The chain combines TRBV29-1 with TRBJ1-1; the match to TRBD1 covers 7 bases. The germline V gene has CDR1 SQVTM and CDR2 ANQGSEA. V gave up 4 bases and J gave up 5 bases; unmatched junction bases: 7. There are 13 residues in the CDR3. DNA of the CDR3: TGCAGCGTTGGACAGGGATTAGGAACTGAAGCTTTCTTT. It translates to CSVGQGLGTEAFF. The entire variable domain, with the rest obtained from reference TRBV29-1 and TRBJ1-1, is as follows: SAVISQKPSRDICQRGTSLTIQCQVDSQVTMMFWYRQQPGQSLTLIATANQGSEATYESGFVIDKFPISRPNLTFSTLTVSNMSPEDSSIYLCSVGQGLGTEAFFGQGTRLTVV.

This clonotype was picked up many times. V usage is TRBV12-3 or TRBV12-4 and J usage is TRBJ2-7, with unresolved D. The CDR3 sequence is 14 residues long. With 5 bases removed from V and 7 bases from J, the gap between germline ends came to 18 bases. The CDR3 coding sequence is TGTGCCAGCAGTCCCCACGGCGACGGTAGTGAGCAGTACTTC. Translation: CASSPHGDGSEQYF.

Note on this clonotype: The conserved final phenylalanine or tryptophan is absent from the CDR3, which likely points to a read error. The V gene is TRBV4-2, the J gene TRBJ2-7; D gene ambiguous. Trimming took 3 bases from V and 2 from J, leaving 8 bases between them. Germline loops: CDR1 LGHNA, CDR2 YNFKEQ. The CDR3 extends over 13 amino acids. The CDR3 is CASSQGRTYEQYL. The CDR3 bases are TGTGCCAGCAGCCAGGGCCGTACCTACGAGCAGTACCTC.

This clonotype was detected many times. The CDR3 DNA sequence: TGTGCCAGCAGAGGGGACCTTAGCAATCAGCCCCAGCATTTT. This encodes CASRGDLSNQPQHF. This chain links TRBV2 with TRBJ1-5; D may be TRBD1 (5 bases). The V gene's germline CDR1 is SNHLY and CDR2 FYNNEI. The CDR3 loop spans 14 amino acids. V shed 6 bases and J shed 0 bases, with 9 bases lying between them.

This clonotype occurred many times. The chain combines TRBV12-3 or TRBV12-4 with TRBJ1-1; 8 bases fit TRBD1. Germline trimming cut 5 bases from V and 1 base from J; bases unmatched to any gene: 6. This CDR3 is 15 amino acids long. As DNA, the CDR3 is TGTGCCAGCAGTATACCCGGACAGGGGAACACTGAAGCTTTCTTT. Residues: CASSIPGQGNTEAFF.

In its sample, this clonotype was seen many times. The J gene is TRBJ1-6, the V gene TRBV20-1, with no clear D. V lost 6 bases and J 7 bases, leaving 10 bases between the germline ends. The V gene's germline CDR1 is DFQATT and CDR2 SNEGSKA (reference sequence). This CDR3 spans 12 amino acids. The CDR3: CSALGGNSPLHF. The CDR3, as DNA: TGCAGTGCCCTGGGTGGGAATTCACCCCTCCACTTT.

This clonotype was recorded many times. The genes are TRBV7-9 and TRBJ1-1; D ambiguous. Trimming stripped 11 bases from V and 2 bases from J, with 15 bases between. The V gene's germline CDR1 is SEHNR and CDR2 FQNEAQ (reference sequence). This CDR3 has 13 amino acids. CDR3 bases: TGTGCCCAACAAGGGCTCGAAAACACTGAAGCTTTCTTT. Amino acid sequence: CAQQGLENTEAFF.

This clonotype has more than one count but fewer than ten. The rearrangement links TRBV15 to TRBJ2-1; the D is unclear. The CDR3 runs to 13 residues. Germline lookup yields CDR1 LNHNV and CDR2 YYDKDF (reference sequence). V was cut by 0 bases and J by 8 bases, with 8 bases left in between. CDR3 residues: CATSRDKWDEQFF. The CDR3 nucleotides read TGTGCCACCAGCAGAGATAAGTGGGATGAGCAGTTCTTC. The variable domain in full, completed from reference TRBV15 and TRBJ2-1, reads DAMVIQNPRYQVTQFGKPVTLSCSQTLNHNVMYWYQQKSSQAPKLLFHYYDKDFNNEADTPDNFQSRRPNTSFCFLDIRSPGLGDTAMYLCATSRDKWDEQFFGPGTRLTVL.

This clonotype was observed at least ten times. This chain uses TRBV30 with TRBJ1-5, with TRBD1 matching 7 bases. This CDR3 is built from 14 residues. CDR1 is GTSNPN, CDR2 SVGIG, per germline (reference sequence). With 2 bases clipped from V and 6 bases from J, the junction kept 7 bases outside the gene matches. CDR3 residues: CAWSSTGEGQPQHF. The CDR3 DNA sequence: TGTGCCTGGAGTTCTACAGGGGAGGGTCAGCCCCAGCATTTT.

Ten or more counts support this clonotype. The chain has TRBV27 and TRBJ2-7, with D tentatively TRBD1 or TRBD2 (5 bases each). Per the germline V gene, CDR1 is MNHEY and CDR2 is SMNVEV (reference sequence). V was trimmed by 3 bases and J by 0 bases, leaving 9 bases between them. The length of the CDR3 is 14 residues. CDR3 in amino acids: CASSFPGPSYEQYF. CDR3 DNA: TGTGCCAGCAGTTTCCCGGGACCCTCCTACGAGCAGTACTTC.

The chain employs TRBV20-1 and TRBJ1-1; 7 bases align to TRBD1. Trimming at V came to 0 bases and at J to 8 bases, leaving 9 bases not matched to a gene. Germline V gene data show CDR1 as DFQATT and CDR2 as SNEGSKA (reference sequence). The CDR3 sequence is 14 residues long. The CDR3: CSARDRQGGSEAFF. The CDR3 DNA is TGCAGTGCTAGAGATCGCCAGGGGGGGAGCGAAGCTTTCTTT.

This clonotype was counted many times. The CDR3 spells CSVGLISTDTQYF. The CDR3 DNA sequence: TGCAGCGTTGGACTGATTAGCACAGATACGCAGTATTTT. This chain connects TRBV29-1 to TRBJ2-3; D not resolved. This CDR3 is 13 amino acids long. Germline V gene sequence: CDR1 SQVTM, CDR2 ANQGSEA. The germline V and J ends were trimmed by 4 bases and 0 bases, with 8 bases remaining between them.

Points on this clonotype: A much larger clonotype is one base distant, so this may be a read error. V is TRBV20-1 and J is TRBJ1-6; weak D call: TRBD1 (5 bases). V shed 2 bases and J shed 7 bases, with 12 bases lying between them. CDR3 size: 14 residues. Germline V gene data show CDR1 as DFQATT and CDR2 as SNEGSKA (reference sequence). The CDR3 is CSARTRGENSPLHF. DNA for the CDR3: TGCAGTGCTAGAACAAGGGGCGAAAATTCACCCCTCCACTTT.

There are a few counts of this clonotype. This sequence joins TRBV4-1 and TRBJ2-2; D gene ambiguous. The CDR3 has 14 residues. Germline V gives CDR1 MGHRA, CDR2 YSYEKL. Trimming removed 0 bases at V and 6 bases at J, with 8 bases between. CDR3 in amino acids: CASSQDYKAGELFF. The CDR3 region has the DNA TGCGCCAGCAGCCAAGATTATAAGGCCGGGGAGCTGTTTTTT.